A single count supports the clone carrying this T cell receptor (beta chain). Germline V CDR1 and CDR2: KGHSH, LQKENI. Trimming left V 6 bases short and J 2 bases short, with 11 bases between. This CDR3 spans 14 amino acids. This record belongs to a study of blood T cell repertoires in COVID-19. As handled by the study authors: Amplifying reference gene primers gave estimates of nucleated cell counts. TCRdb keeps only in-frame clones here, not all; method: immunoSEQ multiplex PCR. V and J calls and clone size are as listed in that table; D and trimming were resolved from the DNA. The sample includes 60,000 to 75,000 clones, more than 75% of them seen just once.

The sequencing sample was made of peripheral blood. The J gene is TRBJ1-5, the V gene TRBV18, with D uncertain. The origin of this receptor is a man in his fifties with active COVID-19. The CDR3 spells CASSLRSGNQPQHF. CDR3 DNA: TGTGCCAGCTCCCTAAGATCGGGCAATCAGCCCCAGCATTTT.